The next 9 T cell receptor beta chains were all read from a single sample in a study of OX40 agonist ivuxolimab in advanced cancers. Sequencing was performed with immunoSEQ multiplex PCR; in TCRdb, only in-frame clones are kept and a portion is missing. In the table there are 65,000 to 75,000 clones, roughly 90% of which are singletons. The sample was CD4+ or CD8+ T cells sorted from blood, taken in a trial of the OX40 agonist ivuxolimab. Receptors were obtained from an adult with an advanced solid tumor such as melanoma, head and neck, liver or kidney cancer.

This chain links TRBV5-1 with TRBJ2-2; 8 nucleotides line up with TRBD2. Germline lookup yields CDR1 SGHRS and CDR2 YFSETQ. V shed 0 bases, J shed 7 bases, and the junction held 8 bases outside the gene matches. This CDR3 has 16 residues. The DNA of the CDR3 is TGCGCCAGCAGCTTGGTTACCCAGCGGGAGAACGGGGAGCTGTTTTTT. Encoded protein: CASSLVTQRENGELFF.

V usage is TRBV7-3 and J usage is TRBJ2-1; 8 nucleotides line up with TRBD2. The V gene end was trimmed by 1 base and the J gene end by 5 bases; junction bases not matched to a gene: 4. The CDR3 is made up of 15 amino acids. Germline values: CDR1 SGHTA, CDR2 FQGTGA. CDR3 protein: CASSLNGRVDNEQFF. The CDR3 DNA reads as TGTGCCAGCAGCTTAAACGGGAGGGTCGACAATGAGCAGTTCTTC.

The gene calls are TRBV28 and TRBJ2-3; D unclear. The length of the CDR3 is 13 residues. Per germline, CDR1 MDHEN and CDR2 SYDVKM. The V gene lost 3 bases and the J gene lost 4 bases, with 8 bases spanning the gap. The CDR3 protein is CASSLPAPDTQYF. For the CDR3, the DNA is TGTGCCAGCAGTTTGCCAGCTCCAGATACGCAGTATTTT.

This chain links TRBV28 with TRBJ2-7; perhaps TRBD1 as D (5 bases). The CDR3 is 15 amino acids. CDR1 and CDR2 from the germline V gene are MDHEN and SYDVKM. V shed 5 bases and J shed 0 bases, with 14 bases lying between them. In DNA form, the CDR3 reads TGTGCCAGCAGTCCCTCGACAGCGCACTCCTACGAGCAGTACTTC. It yields the protein CASSPSTAHSYEQYF.

The chain is built from TRBV7-3 and TRBJ2-4; 9 bases are a match to TRBD2. Germline V gives CDR1 SGHTA, CDR2 FQGTGA. This CDR3 is built from 14 residues. The V gene end was trimmed by 3 bases and the J gene end by 8 bases; junction bases not matched to a gene: 5. In DNA form, the CDR3 reads TGTGCCAGCAGCTTTAGCGGGAGTTCGGACATTCAGTACTTC. The encoded protein is CASSFSGSSDIQYF. The full variable domain, its missing parts supplied by reference TRBV7-3 and TRBJ2-4, is GAGVSQTPSNKVTEKGKYVELRCDPISGHTALYWYRQSLGQGPEFLIYFQGTGAADDSGLPNDRFFAVRPEGSVSTLKIQRTERGDSAVYLCASSFSGSSDIQYFGAGTRLSVL.

The V and J genes are TRBV2 and TRBJ2-3; tentative D call: TRBD2 (5 bases). The germline V gene has CDR1 SNHLY and CDR2 FYNNEI. The V gene lost 6 bases and the J gene lost 9 bases, with 16 bases spanning the gap. CDR3 length: 13 residues. The CDR3 sequence is CASSLGVVGTQYF. The DNA of the CDR3 is TGTGCCAGCAGCCTCGGGGTCGTGGGGACGCAGTATTTT.

The chain couples TRBV5-1 to TRBJ2-1; TRBD2 agrees at 13 bases. This CDR3 comprises 17 residues. CDR1 and CDR2 from the germline V gene are SGHRS and YFSETQ. The V and J ends lost 4 bases and 8 bases, in that order; junction bases with no gene match: 12. In DNA form, the CDR3 reads TGCGCCAGCAGCCGATCCTCCGGACTAGCGGGAGTCCATGAGCAGTTCTTC. Its translation: CASSRSSGLAGVHEQFF.

This chain links TRBV27 with TRBJ2-7; D unclear. Looked up from germline, CDR1 is MNHEY and CDR2 is SMNVEV (reference sequence). The ends were cut back, 9 bases at V and 0 bases at J, with 12 bases in the middle. The CDR3 is 13 amino acids. For the CDR3, the DNA is TGTGCCAGACGCCTGCCTCGCTCCTACGAGCAGTACTTC. Protein: CARRLPRSYEQYF.

The CDR3 is CASSFRDRPYEQYF. CDR3 bases: TGTGCCAGCAGCTTTAGGGACAGGCCCTACGAGCAGTACTTC. This sequence joins TRBV5-4 and TRBJ2-7; 8 nucleotides align to TRBD1. CDR3 length equals 14 residues. CDR1 is SGHNT and CDR2 is YYREEE in the germline V gene (reference sequence). V trimming: 2 bases; J trimming: 2 bases; junction bases outside the gene matches: 3.